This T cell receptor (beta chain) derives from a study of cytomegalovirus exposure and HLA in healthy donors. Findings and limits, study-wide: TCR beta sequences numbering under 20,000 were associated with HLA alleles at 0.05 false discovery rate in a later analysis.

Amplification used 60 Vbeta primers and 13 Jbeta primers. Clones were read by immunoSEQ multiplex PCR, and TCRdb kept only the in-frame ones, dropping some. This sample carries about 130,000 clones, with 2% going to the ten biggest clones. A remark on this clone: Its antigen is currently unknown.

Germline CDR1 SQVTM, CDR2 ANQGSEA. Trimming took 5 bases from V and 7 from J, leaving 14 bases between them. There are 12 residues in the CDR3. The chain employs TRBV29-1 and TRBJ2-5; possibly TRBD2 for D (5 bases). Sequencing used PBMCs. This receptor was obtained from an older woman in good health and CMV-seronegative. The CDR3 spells CSVYSPAGTQYF. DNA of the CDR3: TGCAGCGTTTATTCCCCGGCGGGGACCCAGTACTTC.